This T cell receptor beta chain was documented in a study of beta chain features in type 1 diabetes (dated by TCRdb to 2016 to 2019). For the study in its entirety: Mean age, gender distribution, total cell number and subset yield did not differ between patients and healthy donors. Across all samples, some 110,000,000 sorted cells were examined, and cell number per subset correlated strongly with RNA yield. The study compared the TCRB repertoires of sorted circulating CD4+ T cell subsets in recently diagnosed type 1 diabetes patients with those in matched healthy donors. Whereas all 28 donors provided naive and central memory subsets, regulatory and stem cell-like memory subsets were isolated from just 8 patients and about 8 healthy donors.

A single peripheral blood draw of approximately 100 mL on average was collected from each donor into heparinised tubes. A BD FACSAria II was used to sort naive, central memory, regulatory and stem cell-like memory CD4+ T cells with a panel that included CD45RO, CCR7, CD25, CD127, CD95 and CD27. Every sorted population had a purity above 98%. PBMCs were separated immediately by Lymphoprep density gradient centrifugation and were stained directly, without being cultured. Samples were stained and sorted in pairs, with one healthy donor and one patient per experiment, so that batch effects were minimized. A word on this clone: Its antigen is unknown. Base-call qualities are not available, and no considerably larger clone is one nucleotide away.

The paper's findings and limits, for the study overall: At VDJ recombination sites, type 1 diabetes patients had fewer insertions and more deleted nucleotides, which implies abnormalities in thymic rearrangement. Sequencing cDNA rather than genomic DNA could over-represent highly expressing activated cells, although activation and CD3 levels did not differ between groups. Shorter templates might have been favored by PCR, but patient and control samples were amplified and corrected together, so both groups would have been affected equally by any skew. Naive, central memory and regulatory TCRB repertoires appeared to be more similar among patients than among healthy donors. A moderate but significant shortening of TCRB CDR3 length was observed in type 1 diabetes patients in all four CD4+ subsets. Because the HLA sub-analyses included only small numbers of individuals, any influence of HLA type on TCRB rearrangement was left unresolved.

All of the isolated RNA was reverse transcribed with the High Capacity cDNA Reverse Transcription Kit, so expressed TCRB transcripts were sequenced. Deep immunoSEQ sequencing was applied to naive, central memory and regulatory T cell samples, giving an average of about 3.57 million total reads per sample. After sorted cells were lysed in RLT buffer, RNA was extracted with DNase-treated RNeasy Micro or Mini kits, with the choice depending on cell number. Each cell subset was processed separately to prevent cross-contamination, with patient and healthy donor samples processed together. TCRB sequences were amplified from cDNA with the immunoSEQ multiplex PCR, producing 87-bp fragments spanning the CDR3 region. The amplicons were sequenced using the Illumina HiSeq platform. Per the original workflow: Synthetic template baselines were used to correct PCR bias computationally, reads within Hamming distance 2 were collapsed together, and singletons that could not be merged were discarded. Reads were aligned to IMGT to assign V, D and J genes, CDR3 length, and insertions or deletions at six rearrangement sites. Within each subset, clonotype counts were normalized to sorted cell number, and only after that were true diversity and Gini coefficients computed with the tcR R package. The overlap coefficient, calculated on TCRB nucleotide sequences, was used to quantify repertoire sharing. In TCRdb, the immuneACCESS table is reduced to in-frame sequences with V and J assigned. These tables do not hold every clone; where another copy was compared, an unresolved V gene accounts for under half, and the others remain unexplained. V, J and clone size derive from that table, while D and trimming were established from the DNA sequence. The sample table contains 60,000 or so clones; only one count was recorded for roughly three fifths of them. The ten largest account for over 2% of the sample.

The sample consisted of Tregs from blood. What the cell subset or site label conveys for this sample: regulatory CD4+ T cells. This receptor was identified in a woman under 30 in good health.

The CDR3 region: CASSPSRLLAVPVTGELFF. The DNA sequence is given as TGCGCCAGCAGCCCTAGCCGCCTACTAGCGGTCCCTGTCACCGGGGAGCTGTTTTTT. Here the chain combines TRBV5-1 and TRBJ2-2; 8 middle bases align to TRBD2. The germline V gene yields SGHRS for CDR1 and YFSETQ for CDR2. Its CDR3 holds 19 amino acids, cysteine through phenylalanine. The entry retains the CDR3 DNA only, 57 bases that are in frame from base 1. For this chain, trimming is 4 bases at the V end and 4 bases at the J end, and the number of junction bases without a gene match is 18.